This section outlines one T cell receptor (gamma chain) sequence together with its context. The antigen is unknown. The protein given by TCRdb reflects a much larger clone and differs at residue 6 from this DNA's translation, likely from a read error; the protein shown is the DNA's translation. For each case, the template was genomic DNA from ten roughly 4.6-µm formalin-fixed paraffin-embedded scrolls. Surplus formalin-fixed paraffin-embedded duodenal biopsies not needed for diagnosis were used, fully anonymised. The sample comes from a study of intestinal T cells in coeliac disease. Overall study context: Mean age was roughly 17 for coeliac patients versus less than 55 for controls. Study results and limitations: Reported leave-one-out accuracy of TRD kmer clustering was around 90%. Degraded FFPE DNA template probably caused partial TCR sequence loss per sample.

Using around 210 ng of biopsy DNA, TRG was amplified with LymphoTrack primers. TCRdb re-processed the multiplex PCR reads using CATT. The table has some 860 gamma-chain clones, around 45% seen once. Germline CDR1 EGSTGY, CDR2 YDSYTSSV. J lost 7 bases, V lost 3 bases, and 9 bases had no gene match. The CDR3 sequence is 13 residues long. The TCR comes from a human donor who served as a control with a normal duodenal biopsy, not a healthy volunteer. This chain links TRGV4 with TRGJ1 or TRGJ2. Sequencing was done on a sample of a duodenal biopsy. CDR3 region: CATWDRPEYKKLF. CDR3 in DNA: TGTGCCACCTGGGATAGGCCTGAATATAAGAAACTCTTT.